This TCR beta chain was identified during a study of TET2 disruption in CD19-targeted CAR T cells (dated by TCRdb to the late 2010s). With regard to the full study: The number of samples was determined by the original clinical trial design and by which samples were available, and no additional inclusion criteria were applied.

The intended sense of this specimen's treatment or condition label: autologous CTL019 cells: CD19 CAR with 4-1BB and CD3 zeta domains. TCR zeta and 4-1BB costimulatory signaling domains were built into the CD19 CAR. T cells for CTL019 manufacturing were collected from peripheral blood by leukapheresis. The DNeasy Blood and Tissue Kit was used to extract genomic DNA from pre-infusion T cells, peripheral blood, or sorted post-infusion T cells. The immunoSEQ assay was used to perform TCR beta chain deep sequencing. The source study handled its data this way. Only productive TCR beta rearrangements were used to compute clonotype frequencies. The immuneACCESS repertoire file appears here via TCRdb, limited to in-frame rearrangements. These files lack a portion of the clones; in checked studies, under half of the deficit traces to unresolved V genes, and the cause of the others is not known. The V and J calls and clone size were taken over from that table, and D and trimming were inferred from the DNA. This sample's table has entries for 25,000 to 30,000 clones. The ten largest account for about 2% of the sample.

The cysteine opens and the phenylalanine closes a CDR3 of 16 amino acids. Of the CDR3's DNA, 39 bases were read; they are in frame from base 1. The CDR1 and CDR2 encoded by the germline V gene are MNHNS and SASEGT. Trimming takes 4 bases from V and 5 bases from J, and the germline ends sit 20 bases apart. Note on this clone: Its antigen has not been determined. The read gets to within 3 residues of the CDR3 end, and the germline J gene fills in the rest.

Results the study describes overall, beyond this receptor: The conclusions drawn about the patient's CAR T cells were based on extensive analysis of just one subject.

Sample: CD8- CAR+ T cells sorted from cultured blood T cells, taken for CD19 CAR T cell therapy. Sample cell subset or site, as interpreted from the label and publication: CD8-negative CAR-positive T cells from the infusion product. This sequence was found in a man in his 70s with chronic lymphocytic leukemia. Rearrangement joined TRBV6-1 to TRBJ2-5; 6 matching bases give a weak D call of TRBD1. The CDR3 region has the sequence CASSGEGHQKQETQYF. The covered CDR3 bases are TGTGCCAGCAGTGGAGAGGGACACCAGAAACAGGAGACC.